Shown below are 25 T cell receptor beta chains from a single sample sequenced in a study of blood T cells in healthy people across ages. Alongside a J-beta primer mix, a sample-barcoded 5' primer served in a second PCR lasting roughly 7 to 12 cycles. TCRdb redid the calling of the 5' RACE reads with MiXCR, one entry per CDR3 protein. The table lists roughly 1.9 million distinct CDR3 sequences, 35% to 50% of them singletons, with under 30% in the top ten. The source material was blood. The receptors shown here come from a human donor in good health.

This chain connects TRBV5-1 to TRBJ2-4; 12 nucleotides agree with TRBD2. The end of the DNA fits TRBJ2-7 better, so the J call may be wrong. Germline CDR1 and CDR2: SGHRS and YFSETQ. This CDR3 region has 16 residues. The DNA for the CDR3 is TGCGCCAGCAGCTGGTTGGCGGGACTAGCGGGCTACGAGCAGTACTTC. Translated, it gives CASSWLAGLAGYEQYF.

J is TRBJ2-1 and V is TRBV7-9; the D is unclear. The CDR3 has 13 amino acids. Trimming took off 2 bases at V and 8 bases at J, with 10 bases between the two ends. CDR1 and CDR2 from the germline V gene are SEHNR and FQNEAQ (reference sequence). The CDR3 DNA reads TGTGCCAGCAGCTTATCGGCAGGTGATGAGCAGTTCTTC. This gives the protein CASSLSAGDEQFF.

Remarks on this clonotype: A much larger clone differs by one base, so this may be a read error. The chain joins TRBV9 to TRBJ2-1, with D possibly matching TRBD2 (6 bases). Germline V gene lookup returns CDR1 SGDLS and CDR2 YYNGEE. The CDR3 has 14 amino acids. The CDR3 is CASSVGSGHNERFF. The CDR3 DNA sequence: TGTGCCAGCAGCGTCGGTAGCGGACACAATGAGCGGTTCTTC.

This chain uses TRBV20-1 with TRBJ1-5; D is unclear. Trimming took 3 bases from V and 6 from J, leaving 15 bases between them. Per the germline V gene, CDR1 is DFQATT and CDR2 is SNEGSKA (reference sequence). The CDR3 spans 14 residues. The CDR3 region has the DNA TGCAGTGCTAGTGTGGCTTTCCCTGGTCAGCCCCAGCATTTT. Translated: CSASVAFPGQPQHF.

This clonotype showed up just a few times. The chain has TRBV7-3 and TRBJ1-2; D may be TRBD1 (5 bases). Germline V lookup: CDR1 SGHTA, CDR2 FQGTGA. CDR3 length equals 15 residues. Deletions cut 5 bases from V and 2 bases from J, with 15 bases between. The CDR3 protein is CASSLYPGQNYGYTF. The CDR3 nucleotides are TGTGCCAGCAGCCTATATCCGGGGCAAAACTATGGCTACACCTTC.

This rearrangement joins TRBV20-1 to TRBJ1-6; D call uncertain. The CDR3 has 13 amino acids. Germline CDR1 reads DFQATT; CDR2 reads SNEGSKA (reference sequence). The germline V and J ends were trimmed by 3 bases and 9 bases, with 12 bases remaining between them. In DNA form, the CDR3 reads TGCAGTGCTAGCCGGGGTTTATCTTCACCCCTCCACTTT. Its protein is CSASRGLSSPLHF.

The chain employs TRBV28 and TRBJ2-4; 7 bases fit TRBD2. J gave up 3 bases and V 7 bases, and 15 bases lay outside the gene matches. The germline CDR1 and CDR2 sequences are MDHEN and SYDVKM. This CDR3 has 17 amino acids. The CDR3 nucleotides read TGTGCCAGCACCCCGACTCTGCGGGCGGGGGACAAAAACATTCAGTACTTC. It is translated as CASTPTLRAGDKNIQYF.

The chain employs TRBV29-1 and TRBJ1-1; no clear D gene. This CDR3 has 11 amino acids. Trimming took off 7 bases at V and 8 bases at J, with 14 bases between the two ends. Germline lookup yields CDR1 SQVTM and CDR2 ANQGSEA. CDR3 nucleotide sequence: TGCAGCGCTATGGACGGAGGCGAAGCTTTCTTT. Amino acid sequence: CSAMDGGEAFF. The entire variable domain, with the rest obtained from reference TRBV29-1 and TRBJ1-1, is as follows: SAVISQKPSRDICQRGTSLTIQCQVDSQVTMMFWYRQQPGQSLTLIATANQGSEATYESGFVIDKFPISRPNLTFSTLTVSNMSPEDSSIYLCSAMDGGEAFFGQGTRLTVV.

The chain joins TRBV6-2 or TRBV6-3 to TRBJ2-1; D is possibly TRBD2 (6 bases). This CDR3 region has 18 residues. Trimming removed 3 bases from V and 1 base from J, with 19 bases in between. Germline CDR1 MNHEY, CDR2 SVGEGT. The CDR3 DNA sequence: TGTGCCAGCAGTTATGTTACGGGGGTCCGTAGATCCTACAATGAGCAGTTCTTC. This sequence encodes CASSYVTGVRRSYNEQFF.

Comments on this clonotype: One end of the junction fails to match germline, which may point to a read error. The CDR3 is CASSPRLAGDLYNERFF. In DNA, the CDR3 is TGTGCCAGCAGCCCGAGACTAGCGGGGGACCTCTACAATGAGCGGTTCTTC. The chain links TRBV11-2 to TRBJ2-1; 12 nucleotides align to TRBD2. Germline V gives CDR1 SGHAT, CDR2 FQNNGV. The CDR3 consists of 17 residues. Based on the CDR3 plus reference TRBV11-2 and TRBJ2-1, the full variable domain is EAGVAQSPRYKIIEKRQSVAFWCNPISGHATLYWYQQILGQGPKLLIQFQNNGVVDDSQLPKDRFSAERLKGVDSTLKIQPAKLEDSAVYLCASSPRLAGDLYNERFFGPGTRLTVL.

This chain connects TRBV2 to TRBJ1-2; the D is unclear. CDR1 and CDR2 (germline): SNHLY, FYNNEI. The germline V and J ends were trimmed by 6 bases and 6 bases, with 8 bases remaining between them. This CDR3 has 11 amino acids. This CDR3 reads CASREVDGYTF. The CDR3 DNA sequence: TGTGCCAGCAGAGAGGTGGATGGCTACACCTTC.

Turning to this clonotype: An end of the junction does not agree with germline; a read error may underlie this. V is TRBV5-1 and J is TRBJ1-1, with TRBD1 as a possible D gene (6 bases). CDR3 length: 14 residues. CDR1 SGHRS and CDR2 YFSETQ come from the germline V gene. CDR3 protein: CASSPDRPNTEAFF. CDR3 bases: TGTGCCAGCAGTCCTGACAGGCCGAACACTGAAGCTTTCTTT.

The chain carries TRBV6-6 and TRBJ1-1, with D unresolved. Germline V gene sequence: CDR1 MNHNY, CDR2 SVGAGI (reference sequence). The CDR3 loop spans 14 amino acids. Trimming shortened V by 2 bases and J by 4 bases, and 11 bases separated the two germline ends. The CDR3 loop is CASSYKLSSTEAFF. CDR3 bases: TGTGCCAGCAGTTACAAATTGAGTTCCACTGAAGCTTTCTTT.

The V gene is TRBV9, the J gene TRBJ2-4, with 7 bases aligning to TRBD1. The end of the DNA aligns better with TRBJ2-5, so the J call may be wrong. Germline values: CDR1 SGDLS, CDR2 YYNGEE. This CDR3 spans 13 amino acids. The CDR3 reads CASSVEGAETQYF. DNA for the CDR3: TGTGCCAGCAGCGTAGAGGGGGCAGAGACCCAGTACTTC.

In regard to this clonotype: At one end the junction does not follow the germline gene, possibly because of a read error. The chain joins TRBV6-1 to TRBJ2-1; TRBD1 matches 9 bases. The length of the CDR3 is 14 residues. The germline CDR1 and CDR2 sequences are MNHNS and SASEGT. CDR3 protein: CASNRGRKWDERFF. For the CDR3, the DNA is TGTGCCAGCAACAGGGGGCGTAAATGGGATGAGCGGTTCTTC.

About this clonotype itself: One end of the junction fails to match germline, which may point to a read error. The V gene is TRBV10-3, the J gene TRBJ1-2, with D unclear. CDR1 and CDR2 from the germline V gene are ENHRY and SYGVKD. The CDR3 has 15 residues. This chain's CDR3 is CAIGELGSRRAGYTF. The DNA for the CDR3 is TGTGCCATCGGTGAGTTAGGATCCAGGAGGGCTGGCTACACCTTC.

The rearrangement uses TRBV9 and TRBJ1-2; 10 nucleotides line up with TRBD1. The junction had 5 bases not matched to a gene; V was cut back by 6 bases and J by 6 bases. Germline values: CDR1 SGDLS, CDR2 YYNGEE. The CDR3 contains 13 residues. CDR3 DNA: TGTGCCAGCAACGTTGACAGGGGGCATGGCTACACCTTC. Protein: CASNVDRGHGYTF.

The chain joins TRBV5-1 to TRBJ1-1; D might be TRBD1 (6 bases). V shed 5 bases and J shed 5 bases, with 16 bases lying between them. Germline V gene data show CDR1 as SGHRS and CDR2 as YFSETQ. CDR3 length: 14 residues. The CDR3, as DNA: TGCGCCAGCAGACCGATGACAGGTACGACTGAAGCTTTCTTT. Amino acid sequence: CASRPMTGTTEAFF.

The V and J genes are TRBV11-2 and TRBJ1-4; D remains ambiguous. This CDR3 spans 13 amino acids. Per germline, CDR1 SGHAT and CDR2 FQNNGV. Trimming removed 5 bases from V and 8 bases from J, with 12 bases in between. This CDR3 is CASSKHLKEKLFF. The CDR3 DNA is TGTGCCAGCAGCAAACACCTCAAGGAAAAACTGTTTTTT.

J is TRBJ1-5 and V is TRBV7-2; 7 bases agree with TRBD1. Per the germline V gene, CDR1 is SGHTA and CDR2 is FQGNSA. This CDR3 has 14 residues. The V segment lost 5 bases and the J segment 3 bases; nucleotides outside the gene matches: 4. As DNA, the CDR3 is TGTGCCAGCAGCGCAACAGGGGCCAATCAGCCCCAGCATTTT. As protein: CASSATGANQPQHF.

The V and J genes are TRBV20-1 and TRBJ1-5, with a possible D match to TRBD1 (5 bases). Germline CDR1 is DFQATT and CDR2 is SNEGSKA (reference sequence). The V end lost 1 base, the J end lost 4 bases, and 8 bases lay between the germline ends. The CDR3 loop spans 13 amino acids. CDR3 sequence: CSARGGHNQPQHF. The CDR3, as DNA: TGCAGTGCTAGAGGGGGCCATAATCAGCCCCAGCATTTT.

The V call is TRBV4-2, the J call TRBJ2-3; 7 bases align to TRBD1. The junction had 8 bases not matched to a gene; V was cut back by 5 bases and J by 0 bases. The CDR3 has 16 amino acids. Per the germline V gene, CDR1 is LGHNA and CDR2 is YNFKEQ. The CDR3 spells CASSEGTDLSTDTQYF. The CDR3 DNA sequence: TGTGCCAGCAGCGAAGGGACAGACTTAAGCACAGATACGCAGTATTTT.

V gene TRBV7-8 combines with J gene TRBJ1-2; 8 positions agree with TRBD1. Germline-derived CDR1 and CDR2 are SGHVS and FQNEAQ. After removal of 1 base from V and 4 bases from J, the junction contained 5 bases not matched to a gene. This CDR3 is built from 15 residues. The CDR3 nucleotides are TGTGCCAGCAGCTTAGGGACAGGGAGGTCCTATGGCTACACCTTC. This sequence encodes CASSLGTGRSYGYTF. Full variable domain (remainder filled in from reference TRBV7-8 and TRBJ1-2): GAGVSQSPRYKVAKRGQDVALRCDPISGHVSLFWYQQALGQGPEFLTYFQNEAQLDKSGLPSDRFFAERPEGSVSTLKIQRTQQEDSAVYLCASSLGTGRSYGYTFGSGTRLTVV.

This clonotype has a handful of counts. The chain employs TRBV7-2 and TRBJ2-5; D ambiguous. TRBJ2-7 explains the end of the DNA better; the J call may be wrong. Looked up from germline, CDR1 is SGHTA and CDR2 is FQGNSA. The CDR3 sequence is 15 residues long. The CDR3 nucleotides read TGTGCCAGCAGCTTCCTCCCAGAATCCACCTACGAGCAGTACTTC. This gives the protein CASSFLPESTYEQYF.

In its sample, this clonotype was seen a few times. The chain couples TRBV5-1 to TRBJ1-2, with 8 bases fitting TRBD1. Germline V gives CDR1 SGHRS, CDR2 YFSETQ. The trim removed 4 bases at V and 4 bases at J, leaving 9 bases unmatched. The CDR3 length is 15 residues. The CDR3 spells CASSLTGERGYGYTF. The CDR3 DNA reads TGCGCCAGCAGCCTGACAGGGGAAAGGGGCTATGGCTACACCTTC.